The clone carrying this TCR beta chain has only a few counts. What it binds is not known. This sample was included in a study of beta chain features in type 1 diabetes. One heparinised blood draw, averaging about 100 mL, came from each donor. CDR3 length equals 16 residues. V was trimmed by 5 bases and J by 0 bases, leaving 14 bases between them. Germline-derived CDR1 and CDR2 are SGHVS and FQNEAQ. Regarding the study as a whole: High TCR expression in some cells could lead to their over-representation in cDNA sequencing.

The isolated RNA, all of it, was reverse transcribed, so expressed TCRB transcripts were what got sequenced. The protocol was immunoSEQ multiplex PCR, while the TCRdb copy is restricted to in-frame clones and leaves out a portion. The sample contains a few hundred thousand clones, approximately 13% of which appear only once. V gene TRBV7-8 combines with J gene TRBJ2-1, with D uncertain. The sequenced sample was naive CD4+ T cells from blood. The TCR originated in a man aged 25-40 years in good health. The CDR3 nucleotides read TGTGCCAGCAGCCCCGTCCCCCGGAGCTCCTACAATGAGCAGTTCTTC. It encodes CASSPVPRSSYNEQFF.